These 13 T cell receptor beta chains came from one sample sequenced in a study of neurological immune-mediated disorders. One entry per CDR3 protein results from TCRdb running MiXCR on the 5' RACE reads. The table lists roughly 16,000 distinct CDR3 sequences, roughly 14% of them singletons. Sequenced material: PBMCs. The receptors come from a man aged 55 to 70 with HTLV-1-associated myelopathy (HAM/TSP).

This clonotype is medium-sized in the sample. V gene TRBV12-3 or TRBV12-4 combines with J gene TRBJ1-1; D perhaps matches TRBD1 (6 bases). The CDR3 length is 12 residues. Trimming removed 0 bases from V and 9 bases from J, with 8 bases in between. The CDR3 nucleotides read TGTGCCAGCAGTTTAGCGACAGGCAAAGCTTTCTTT. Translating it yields CASSLATGKAFF.

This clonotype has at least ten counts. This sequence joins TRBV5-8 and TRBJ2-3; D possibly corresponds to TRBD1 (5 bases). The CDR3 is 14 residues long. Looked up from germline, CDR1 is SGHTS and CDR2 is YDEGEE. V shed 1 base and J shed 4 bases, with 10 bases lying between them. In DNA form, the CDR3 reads TGTGCCAGCAGCTTGATGAAGGGGTCAGATACGCAGTATTTT. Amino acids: CASSLMKGSDTQYF.

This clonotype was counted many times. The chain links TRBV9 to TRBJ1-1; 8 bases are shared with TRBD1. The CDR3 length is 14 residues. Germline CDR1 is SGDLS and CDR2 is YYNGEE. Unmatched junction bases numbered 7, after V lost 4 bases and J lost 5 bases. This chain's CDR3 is CASSPLRGQTEAFF. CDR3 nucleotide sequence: TGTGCCAGCAGCCCCCTCAGGGGGCAGACTGAAGCTTTCTTT.

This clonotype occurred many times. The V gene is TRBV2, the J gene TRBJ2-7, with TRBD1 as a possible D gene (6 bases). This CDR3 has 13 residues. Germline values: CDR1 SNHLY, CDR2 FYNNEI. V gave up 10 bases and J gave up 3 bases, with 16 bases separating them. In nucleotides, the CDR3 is TGTGCCACCGCCGGGACATTTGGCTACGAGCAGTACTTC. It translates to CATAGTFGYEQYF.

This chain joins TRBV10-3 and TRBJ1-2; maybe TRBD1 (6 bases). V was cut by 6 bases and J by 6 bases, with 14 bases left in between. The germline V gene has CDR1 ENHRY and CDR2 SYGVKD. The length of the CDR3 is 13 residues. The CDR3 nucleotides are TGTGCCATCAGCCCAACAGGGTTGGATGGCTACACCTTC. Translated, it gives CAISPTGLDGYTF.

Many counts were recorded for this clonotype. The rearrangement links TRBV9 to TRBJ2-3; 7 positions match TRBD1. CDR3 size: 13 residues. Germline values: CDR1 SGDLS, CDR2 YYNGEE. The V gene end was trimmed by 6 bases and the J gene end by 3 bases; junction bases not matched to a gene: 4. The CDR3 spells CASNRQGTDTQYF. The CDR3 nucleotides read TGTGCCAGCAACAGACAGGGTACAGATACGCAGTATTTT.

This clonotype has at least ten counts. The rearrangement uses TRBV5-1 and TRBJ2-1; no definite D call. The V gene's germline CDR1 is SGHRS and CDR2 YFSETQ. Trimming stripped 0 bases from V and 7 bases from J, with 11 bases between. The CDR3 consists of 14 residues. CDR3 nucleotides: TGCGCCAGCAGCTTGGTGGGTGGTTCAAATGAGCAGTTCTTC. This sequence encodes CASSLVGGSNEQFF.

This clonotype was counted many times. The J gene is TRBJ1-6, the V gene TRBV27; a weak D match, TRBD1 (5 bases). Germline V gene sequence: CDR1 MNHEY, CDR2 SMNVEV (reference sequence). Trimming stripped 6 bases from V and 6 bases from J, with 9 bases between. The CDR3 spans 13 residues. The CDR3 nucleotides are TGTGCCAGCAGAGAGACAGTTAATTCACCCCTCCACTTT. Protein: CASRETVNSPLHF.

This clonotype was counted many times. CDR3 residues: CASSWLTGGANVLTF. Written as DNA, the CDR3 is TGTGCCAGCAGCTGGTTGACTGGGGGGGCCAACGTCCTGACTTTC. J is TRBJ2-6 and V is TRBV7-2, with D unresolved. Trimming shortened V by 4 bases and J by 4 bases, and 11 bases separated the two germline ends. Germline CDR1 and CDR2: SGHTA and FQGNSA. The CDR3 length is 15 residues.

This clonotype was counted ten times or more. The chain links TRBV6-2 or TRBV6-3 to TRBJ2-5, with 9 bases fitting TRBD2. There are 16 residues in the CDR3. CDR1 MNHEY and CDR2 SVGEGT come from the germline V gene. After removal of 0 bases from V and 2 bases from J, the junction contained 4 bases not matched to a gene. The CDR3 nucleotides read TGTGCCAGCAGTTACTCGGCTAGCGGGGTTCAAGAGACCCAGTACTTC. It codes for CASSYSASGVQETQYF.

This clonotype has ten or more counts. The CDR3 coding sequence is TGTGCCAGCTGGACCGGGACAGGGGGAGGAACTGAAGCTTTCTTT. It encodes CASWTGTGGGTEAFF. The J gene is TRBJ1-1, the V gene TRBV12-3 or TRBV12-4; 11 positions match TRBD1. The CDR3 is 15 residues long. The ends lost 8 bases at V and 5 bases at J; junction bases unmatched: 10.

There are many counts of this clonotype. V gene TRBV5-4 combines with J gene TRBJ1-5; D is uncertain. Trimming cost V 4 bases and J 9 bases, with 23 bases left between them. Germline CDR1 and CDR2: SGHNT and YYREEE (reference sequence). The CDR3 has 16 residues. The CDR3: CASSPQSGTPHRPQHF. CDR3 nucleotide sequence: TGTGCCAGCAGCCCTCAGTCGGGCACCCCCCATCGGCCCCAGCATTTT.

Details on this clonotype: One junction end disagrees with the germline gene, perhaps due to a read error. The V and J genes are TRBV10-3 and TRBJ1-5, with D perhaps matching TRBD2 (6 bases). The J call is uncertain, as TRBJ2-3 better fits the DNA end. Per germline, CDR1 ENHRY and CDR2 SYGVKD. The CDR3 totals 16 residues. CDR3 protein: CAIIESAGRRGQPQYF. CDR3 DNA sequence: TGTGCCATCATTGAGTCGGCGGGGAGAAGAGGTCAGCCCCAGTATTTT.